This section outlines one TCR beta chain sequence together with its context. This clone occurred a few times. The target of this receptor is not known. It has no much larger one-base neighbor in the sample; base qualities were not kept. The germline V gene provides CDR1 LGHNA and CDR2 YNFKEQ. The CDR3 measures 13 amino acids from cysteine to phenylalanine. The kept DNA is CDR3 alone, 39 bases in frame from the first base. After removal of 3 bases from V and 4 bases from J, the junction retains 1 base not matched to a gene. TCRbeta CDR3 regions were amplified from genomic DNA by means of the immunoSEQ Assay, a bias-controlled multiplex PCR. The published analysis was carried out like this. The number of nucleated cells in each sample was estimated by amplification of reference gene primers within the assay. Sequence reads were collapsed and filtered to measure the absolute abundance of every unique TCRbeta CDR3 rearrangement. For each sample, productive Simpson clonality was calculated by taking the square root of Simpson's diversity index across productive rearrangements. TCRdb carries this immuneACCESS record with in-frame sequences only. Its versions omit some clonotypes, under half of them owing to an unresolved V gene in the studies checked, with the rest unexplained. The V and J calls and the clone size are those of that table, but D and trimming were determined from the DNA. In this sample the table shows about 230,000 clones, approximately 84% of which occur a single time. The ten largest clonotypes hold 11% of the sample.

The data belong to a study of blood T cell repertoires in COVID-19 (TCRdb year 2020). Some background on the complete study: Samples from collaborators originated in the United States, Italy and Spain and spanned both the acute and convalescent phases of COVID-19. The material from the prospective study consisted of cDNA or gDNA derived from T cells, B-cell-depleted T cells, or PBMCs. Subjects who had been exposed to COVID-19, were actively infected with it, or had recovered from it provided the deeply sampled blood TCRbeta repertoires that made up the dataset. The repertoires were made available in a free public database intended to serve as a resource for research on the immune response to SARS-CoV-2. Samples came from the ongoing ImmuneRACE study (first 160 participants) plus 1,254 subjects from 6 global collaborators. Sample metadata almost always included a de-identified subject ID, COVID-19 status, age in years and sex. Where available, HLA class I and class II types were obtained from metadata supplied by the sample provider rather than from assay-based typing.

At one collaborating source in Seattle, patients were enrolled during active infection and were followed longitudinally through the course of disease. Whole blood was collected in K2EDTA tubes by collaborating institutions according to the institutions' own protocols. For TCRbeta analysis, collaborators shipped samples as frozen whole blood, isolated PBMCs, or DNA extracted from either of those sample types. What the work shows at the level of the full study, not this receptor alone: How much clinical and demographic metadata was included differed by source and by participant, and the metadata was provided uncurated.

The sequenced material came from peripheral blood. The clonotype comes from a man aged 50 to 59 with COVID-19, enrolled during active disease. Here the chain combines TRBV4-2 and TRBJ2-7, with 9 bases aligning to TRBD1. The CDR3 region: CASSQGTGYEQYF. The nucleotides read TGTGCCAGCAGCCAGGGGACAGGGTACGAGCAGTACTTC.